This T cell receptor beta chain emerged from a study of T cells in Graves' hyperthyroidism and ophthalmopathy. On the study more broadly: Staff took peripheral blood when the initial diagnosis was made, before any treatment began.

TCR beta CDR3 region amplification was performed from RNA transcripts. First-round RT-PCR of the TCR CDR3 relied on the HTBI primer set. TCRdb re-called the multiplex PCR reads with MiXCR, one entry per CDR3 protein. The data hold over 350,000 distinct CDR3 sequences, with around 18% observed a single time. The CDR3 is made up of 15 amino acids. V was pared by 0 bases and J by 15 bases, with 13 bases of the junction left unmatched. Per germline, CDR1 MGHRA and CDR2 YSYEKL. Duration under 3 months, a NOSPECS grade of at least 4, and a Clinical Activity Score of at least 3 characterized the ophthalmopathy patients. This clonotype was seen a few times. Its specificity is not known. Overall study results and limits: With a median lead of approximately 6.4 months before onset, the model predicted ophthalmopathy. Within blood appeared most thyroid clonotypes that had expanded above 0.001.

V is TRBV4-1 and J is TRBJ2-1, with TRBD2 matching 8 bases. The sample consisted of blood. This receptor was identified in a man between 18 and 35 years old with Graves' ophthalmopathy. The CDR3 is CASSQDTGGASRPFF. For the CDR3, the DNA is TGCGCCAGCAGCCAAGATACCGGGGGGGCCTCGCGGCCGTTCTTC.